Each of the 5 T cell receptor beta chains below was sequenced from the same sample in a study of blood T cells in healthy people across ages. Through a sample-barcoded 5' primer and a J-beta primer mix, a second PCR was run for about 7 to 12 cycles. One entry per CDR3 protein, called by TCRdb with MiXCR from the 5' RACE reads. The sample comprises some 550,000 distinct CDR3 sequences, more than 45% of which are singletons, and 20% to 25% rests with the top ten. Specimen: blood. Receptors originate from an older man in good health.

This clonotype has a count of ten or more. V gene TRBV6-5 combines with J gene TRBJ2-1; D possibly corresponds to TRBD2 (5 bases). This CDR3 region has 15 residues. Germline values: CDR1 MNHEY, CDR2 SVGAGI. V lost 0 bases to trimming and J lost 13 bases, with 19 bases between them. The CDR3 coding sequence is TGTGCCAGCAGTTACTCAGCGGACCCTGTGAGTGGCCAGTTCTTC. This translates into CASSYSADPVSGQFF.

The V gene is TRBV5-6, the J gene TRBJ2-1, with TRBD1 matching over 7 bases. The CDR3 extends over 17 amino acids. The trim removed 0 bases at V and 0 bases at J, leaving 6 bases unmatched. Germline V gives CDR1 SGHDT, CDR2 YYEEEE. The CDR3 DNA reads as TGTGCCAGCAGCTTGGCAATGGGACAGAACTCCTACAATGAGCAGTTCTTC. Translation gives CASSLAMGQNSYNEQFF. The full variable domain, completed using reference TRBV5-6 and TRBJ2-1, is DAGVTQSPTHLIKTRGQQVTLRCSPKSGHDTVSWYQQALGQGPQFIFQYYEEEERQRGNFPDRFSGHQFPNYSSELNVNALLLGDSALYLCASSLAMGQNSYNEQFFGPGTRLTVL.

The V call is TRBV5-1, the J call TRBJ2-7; unclear D gene. Trimming stripped 4 bases from V and 7 bases from J, with 12 bases between. The V gene's germline CDR1 is SGHRS and CDR2 YFSETQ. This CDR3 spans 12 amino acids. CDR3 amino acids: CASSHPSREQYF. CDR3 coding DNA: TGCGCCAGCAGCCATCCCAGTAGGGAGCAGTACTTC.

The CDR3 here is CATSKGNEQFF. The CDR3 DNA sequence: TGTGCCACCAGTAAAGGGAATGAGCAGTTCTTC. The V gene is TRBV24-1, the J gene TRBJ2-1; D not resolved. Trimming pared 6 bases from V and 7 bases from J, leaving 6 bases between. This CDR3 spans 11 amino acids. The V gene's germline CDR1 is KGHDR and CDR2 SFDVKD.

To note about this clonotype: The germline gene is not matched at one end of the junction; a read error may be the cause. The V gene is TRBV2, the J gene TRBJ2-5; D ambiguous. CDR1 and CDR2 from the germline V gene are SNHLY and FYNNEI. The CDR3 has 13 amino acids. This CDR3 reads CASSDPNQETQYF. The CDR3 DNA follows: TGTGCCAGCAGTGACCCCAACCAAGAGACCCAGTACTTT.